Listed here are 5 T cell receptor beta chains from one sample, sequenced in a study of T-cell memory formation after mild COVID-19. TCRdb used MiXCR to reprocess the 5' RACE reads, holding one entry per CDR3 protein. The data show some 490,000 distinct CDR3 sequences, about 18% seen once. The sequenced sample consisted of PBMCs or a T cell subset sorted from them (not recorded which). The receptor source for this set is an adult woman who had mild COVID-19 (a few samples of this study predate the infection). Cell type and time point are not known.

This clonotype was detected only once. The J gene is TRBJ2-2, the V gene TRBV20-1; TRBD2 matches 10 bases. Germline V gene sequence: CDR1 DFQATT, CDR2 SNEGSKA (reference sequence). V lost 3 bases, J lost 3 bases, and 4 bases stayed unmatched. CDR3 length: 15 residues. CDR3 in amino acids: CSARGLAMDTGELFF. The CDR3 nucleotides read TGCAGTGCTAGGGGACTAGCGATGGACACCGGGGAGCTGTTTTTT.

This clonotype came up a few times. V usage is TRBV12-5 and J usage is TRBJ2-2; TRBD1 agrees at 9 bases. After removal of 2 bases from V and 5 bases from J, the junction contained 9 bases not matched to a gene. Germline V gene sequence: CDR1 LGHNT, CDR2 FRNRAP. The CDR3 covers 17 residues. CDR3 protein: CASGLSAGTGPTGELFF. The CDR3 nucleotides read TGTGCTAGTGGTTTGTCCGCCGGGACAGGGCCTACCGGGGAGCTGTTTTTT.

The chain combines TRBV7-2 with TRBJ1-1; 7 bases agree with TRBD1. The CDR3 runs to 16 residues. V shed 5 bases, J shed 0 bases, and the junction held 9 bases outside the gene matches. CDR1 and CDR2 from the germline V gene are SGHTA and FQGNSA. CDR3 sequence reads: CASSPGQNSLNTEAFF. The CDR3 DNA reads TGTGCCAGCAGCCCGGGACAGAATTCCTTGAACACTGAAGCTTTCTTT. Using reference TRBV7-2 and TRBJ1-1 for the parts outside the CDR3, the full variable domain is GAGVSQSPSNKVTEKGKDVELRCDPISGHTALYWYRQSLGQGLEFLIYFQGNSAPDKSGLPSDRFSAERTGGSVSTLTIQRTQQEDSAVYLCASSPGQNSLNTEAFFGQGTRLTVV.

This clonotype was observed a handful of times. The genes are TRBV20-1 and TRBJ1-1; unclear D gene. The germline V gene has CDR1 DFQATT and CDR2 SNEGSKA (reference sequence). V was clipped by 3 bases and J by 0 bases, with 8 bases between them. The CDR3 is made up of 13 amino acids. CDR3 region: CSARSAVNTEAFF. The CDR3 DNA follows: TGCAGTGCTAGGTCGGCGGTGAACACTGAAGCTTTCTTT.

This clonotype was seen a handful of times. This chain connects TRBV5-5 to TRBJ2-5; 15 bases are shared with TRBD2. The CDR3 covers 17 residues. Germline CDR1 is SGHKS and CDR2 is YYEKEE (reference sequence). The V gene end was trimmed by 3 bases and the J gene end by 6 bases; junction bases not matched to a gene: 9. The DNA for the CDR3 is TGTGCCAGCAGCTCTCCGGGACTAGCGGGGGGCGGGCAGACCCAGTACTTC. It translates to CASSSPGLAGGGQTQYF.